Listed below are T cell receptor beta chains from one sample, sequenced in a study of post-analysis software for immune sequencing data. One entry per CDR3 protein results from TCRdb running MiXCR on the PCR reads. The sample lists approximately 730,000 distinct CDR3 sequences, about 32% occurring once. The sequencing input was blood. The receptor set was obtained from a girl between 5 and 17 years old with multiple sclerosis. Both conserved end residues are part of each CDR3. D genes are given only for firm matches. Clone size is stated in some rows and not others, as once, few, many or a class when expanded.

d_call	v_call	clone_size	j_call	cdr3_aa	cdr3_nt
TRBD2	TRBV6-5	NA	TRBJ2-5	CASSFTTSGGSNEQYF	TGTGCCAGCAGCTTCACCACTAGCGGGGGTAGCAATGAGCAGTACTTC
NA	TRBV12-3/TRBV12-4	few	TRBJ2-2	CASSLAAGELFF	TGTGCCAGCAGTTTAGCGGCCGGGGAGCTGTTTTTT
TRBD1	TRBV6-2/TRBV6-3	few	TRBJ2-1	CASTSGQGVNEQFF	TGTGCCAGCACCTCGGGACAGGGTGTAAATGAGCAGTTCTTC
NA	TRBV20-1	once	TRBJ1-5	CSARDRNSNQPQHF	TGCAGTGCTAGAGATAGGAATAGCAATCAGCCCCAGCATTTT
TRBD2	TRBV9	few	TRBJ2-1	CASSLGGVRRNEQFF	TGTGCCAGCAGTTTGGGAGGGGTAAGAAGAAATGAGCAGTTCTTC
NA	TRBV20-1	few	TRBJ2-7	CSAPFGGYRDEQYF	TGCAGTGCTCCCTTCGGCGGGTACCGAGACGAGCAGTACTTC
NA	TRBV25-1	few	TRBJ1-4	CASSPLVGVGEKLFF	TGTGCCAGCAGTCCACTGGTAGGGGTGGGTGAAAAACTGTTTTTT
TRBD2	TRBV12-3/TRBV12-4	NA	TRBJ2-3	CASSPRLAGTQYF	TGTGCCAGCAGTCCGCGACTAGCGGGCACGCAGTATTTT
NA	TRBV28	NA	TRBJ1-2	CASSFLKGRGNYGYTF	TGTGCCAGCAGTTTCTTAAAGGGACGAGGGAACTATGGCTACACCTTC
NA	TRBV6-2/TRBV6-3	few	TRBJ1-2	CASSYGVRQPYGYTF	TGTGCCAGCAGTTACGGAGTTCGACAGCCCTATGGCTACACCTTC
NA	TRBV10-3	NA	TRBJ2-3	CAISEGQDTQYF	TGTGCCATCAGTGAGGGACAAGATACGCAGTATTTT
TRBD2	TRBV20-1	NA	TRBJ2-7	CSADRLAGGEQYF	TGCAGTGCTGATAGACTAGCGGGAGGCGAGCAGTACTTC
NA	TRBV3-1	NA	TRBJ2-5	CASSQDLDTETQYF	TGTGCCAGCAGCCAAGATTTGGACACAGAGACCCAGTACTTC
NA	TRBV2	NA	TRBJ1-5	CASSETSNSNQPQHF	TGTGCCAGCAGTGAAACGTCGAATAGCAATCAGCCCCAGCATTTT
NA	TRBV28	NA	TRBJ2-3	CASSFARPGDTQYF	TGTGCCAGCAGTTTTGCACGGCCTGGAGATACGCAGTATTTT
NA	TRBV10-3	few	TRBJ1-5	CAISESWGPNQPQHF	TGTGCCATCAGTGAGTCGTGGGGTCCCAATCAGCCCCAGCATTTT
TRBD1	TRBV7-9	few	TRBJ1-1	CASSSYKTGLDTEAFF	TGTGCCAGCAGCTCTTATAAGACAGGGTTGGACACTGAAGCTTTCTTT
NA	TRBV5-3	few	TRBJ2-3	CARSLARGWDTDTQYF	TGTGCCAGAAGCTTGGCGCGAGGGTGGGACACAGATACGCAGTATTTT
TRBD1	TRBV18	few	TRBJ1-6	CASSPTWQLPGQGGNSPLHF	TGTGCCAGCTCACCGACTTGGCAACTCCCGGGACAGGGGGGAAATTCACCCCTCCACTTT
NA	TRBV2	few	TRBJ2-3	CASSFEISQYF	TGTGCCAGCAGTTTTGAAATTTCGCAGTATTTT
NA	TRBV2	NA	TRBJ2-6	CASSTTGSGANVLTF	TGTGCCAGCAGTACCACAGGGTCAGGGGCCAACGTCCTGACTTTC
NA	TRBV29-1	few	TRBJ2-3	CSVVGQIPSRDTQYF	TGCAGCGTTGTGGGACAAATCCCTTCCAGAGATACGCAGTATTTT
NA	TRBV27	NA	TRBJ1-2	CASSTRQATNYGYTF	TGTGCCAGCAGTACCCGACAGGCCACGAACTATGGCTACACCTTC
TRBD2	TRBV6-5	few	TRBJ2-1	CASSSPRASGNEQFF	TGTGCCAGCAGTTCCCCGCGGGCTAGCGGCAATGAGCAGTTCTTC
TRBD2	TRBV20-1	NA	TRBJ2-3	CSARHSGRARGPSTDTQYF	TGCAGTGCTAGACATAGCGGGAGGGCACGGGGGCCGAGCACAGATACGCAGTATTTT
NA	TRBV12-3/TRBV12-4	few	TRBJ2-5	CASRWERSGNPSQETQYF	TGTGCCAGCAGGTGGGAACGATCAGGGAATCCTTCTCAAGAGACCCAGTACTTC
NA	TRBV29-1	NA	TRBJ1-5	CSVGVRPNQPQHF	TGCAGCGTTGGGGTCAGACCAAATCAGCCCCAGCATTTT
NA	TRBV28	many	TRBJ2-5	CASSSTTESRETQYF	TGTGCCAGCAGTTCCACAACGGAAAGTCGAGAGACCCAGTACTTC
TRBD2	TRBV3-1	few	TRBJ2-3	CASSPGLAGGSTDTQYF	TGTGCCAGCAGCCCTGGACTAGCGGGAGGTTCGACAGATACGCAGTATTTT
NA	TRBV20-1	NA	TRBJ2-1	CSASPRPGLDEQFF	TGCAGTGCTAGCCCTAGACCCGGCTTGGATGAGCAGTTCTTC
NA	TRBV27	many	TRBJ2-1	CASSSPGGRTFYNEQFF	TGTGCCAGCAGTTCCCCGGGTGGACGCACCTTCTACAATGAGCAGTTCTTC
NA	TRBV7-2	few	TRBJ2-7	CASSSEGRVKETYEQYF	TGTGCCAGCAGCTCCGAGGGCAGGGTAAAAGAGACCTACGAGCAGTACTTC
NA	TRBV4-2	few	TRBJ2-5	CASSQEVFETQYF	TGTGCCAGCAGCCAAGAGGTGTTTGAGACCCAGTACTTC
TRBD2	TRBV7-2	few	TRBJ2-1	CASSLGGGSGLKQFF	TGTGCCAGCAGCTTAGGGGGGGGGTCAGGATTGAAGCAGTTCTTC
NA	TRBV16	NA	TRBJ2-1	CASSQLTAGGEQFF	TGTGCCAGCAGCCAACTAACGGCTGGAGGTGAGCAGTTCTTC
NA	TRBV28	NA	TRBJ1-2	CASSIAPARGYTF	TGTGCCAGCTCCATAGCCCCAGCCAGGGGCTACACCTTC
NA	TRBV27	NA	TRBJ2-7	CASSLRGNTEQYF	TGTGCCAGCAGTTTACGGGGGAATACCGAGCAGTACTTC
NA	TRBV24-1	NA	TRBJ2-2	CATSVGANTGELFF	TGTGCCACCAGTGTGGGGGCAAACACCGGGGAGCTGTTTTTT
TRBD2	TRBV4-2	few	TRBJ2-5	CASSQGLTGGHEQYF	TGTGCCAGCAGCCAAGGGCTAACGGGAGGGCATGAGCAGTACTTC
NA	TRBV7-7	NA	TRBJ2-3	CASSPDGTLSQYF	TGTGCTAGCAGCCCCGACGGGACCCTCAGTCAGTATTTT
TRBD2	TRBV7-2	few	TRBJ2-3	CASSWGGSNGDTQYF	TGTGCCAGCAGCTGGGGCGGGAGCAATGGGGATACGCAGTATTTT
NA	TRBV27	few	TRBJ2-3	CASSYGSSTDTQYF	TGTGCCAGCAGTTACGGATCTAGCACAGATACGCAGTATTTT
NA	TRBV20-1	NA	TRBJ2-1	CSARQGVSYSEQFF	TGCAGTGCTAGACAGGGAGTGTCCTACAGTGAGCAGTTCTTC
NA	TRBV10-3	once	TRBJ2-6	CASSDQEGGANVLTF	TGTGCCAGCAGTGACCAGGAGGGTGGGGCCAACGTCCTGACTTTC
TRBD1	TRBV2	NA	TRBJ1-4	CASSSRTGGDEKLFF	TGTGCCAGCAGTAGTAGGACAGGGGGAGATGAAAAACTGTTTTTT
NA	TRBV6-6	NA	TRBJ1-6	CASSYSPPQVPNSPLHF	TGTGCCAGCAGTTACTCGCCTCCCCAAGTGCCGAATTCACCCCTCCACTTT
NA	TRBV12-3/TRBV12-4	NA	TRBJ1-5	CANSLNFGQPQHF	TGTGCCAACAGTTTGAACTTTGGTCAGCCCCAGCATTTT
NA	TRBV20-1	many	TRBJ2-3	CSAKTMSDTQYF	TGCAGTGCTAAGACTATGTCGGATACGCAGTATTTT